This T cell receptor (beta chain) appears in the sequencing data of a study of Graves' ophthalmopathy and Graves' hyperthyroidism. Overall study results and limits: In predicting ophthalmopathy progression, the model reached 65% to 71% sensitivity and 72% to 85% specificity. Most thyroid clonotypes with frequency above 0.001 were detected in blood too.

The V segment lost 1 base and the J segment 8 bases; nucleotides outside the gene matches: 6. Germline V CDR1 and CDR2: SEHNR, FQNEAQ (reference sequence). The CDR3 length is 14 residues. For repertoire sequencing, the TCR beta CDR3 regions were amplified from RNA transcripts. HTBI primers were used in a first-round RT-PCR, which preceded a second-round multiplex PCR. TCRdb redid the calling of the multiplex PCR reads with MiXCR, one entry per CDR3 protein. The sample shows about 550,000 distinct CDR3 sequences, 39% of them seen only once. Hyperthyroidism patients were newly diagnosed, ill under 2 months, and aged 18 to 65 years. A note on this clonotype: Its antigen is currently unknown.

This chain connects TRBV7-9 to TRBJ1-2; 8 positions match TRBD1. The origin of this receptor is an adult man with Graves' hyperthyroidism. Material for sequencing was peripheral blood or thyroid tissue (not recorded which). In nucleotides, the CDR3 is TGTGCCAGCAGCTTAGTGGACAGGGCCAGAGGCTACACCTTC. As protein: CASSLVDRARGYTF.